Below, one TCR beta chain is given with its context. Its antigen target is currently unknown. Base qualities are not provided; no much larger clone lies one nucleotide away. These data belong to a study of T cell repertoires in cytomegalovirus infection (dated by TCRdb to between 2018 and 2021). With regard to the full study: Because public TCR beta signatures pointed to carriage of CMV infection together with the matching HLA type, the HLA type of each donor mattered for the analysis.

What the work shows at the level of the full study, not this receptor alone: In both this cohort and an independent roughly 350-donor cohort, the cumulative frequency of public TCR beta family members distinguished carriers of CMV infection plus the relevant HLA type. The ex vivo response was dominated by HLA-C-restricted CMV-specific TCR beta clonotypes, which also provided the single most frequent clonotype in two of eight donors.

The sequencer listed for this sample is Illumina HiSeq 1500. TCRdb took the public reads, trimmed them with fastp at Q25, ran MiXCR for clone calling and kept in-frame beta chains. Rows are combined by CDR3 protein, so each entry shows the most common genes and DNA. This sample has more than 150,000 distinct CDR3 sequences in its table, and over 25% of those were observed once. 30% to 35% of the sample is held by the ten biggest clonotypes. Sequenced sample: PBMCs. This TCR derives from a human donor in good health (CMV status not recorded). Some clones in this sample may be carry-over from other donors' samples.

CDR3 loop: CATSHDRGLMNTEAFF. The nucleotide sequence is TGTGCCACCAGCCACGACCGGGGCCTGATGAACACTGAAGCTTTCTTT. The sequence is built from TRBV15 and TRBJ1-1, with a tentative D gene TRBD1 over 5 matching bases. The CDR3, from cysteine to phenylalanine, totals 16 residues. CDR3 DNA only is kept here, 48 bases in frame from base 1. As encoded in the germline V gene (reference sequence), CDR1 is LNHNV while CDR2 is YYDKDF. V gives up 5 bases and J gives up 0 bases, and the segment between their germline ends measures 16 bases.